The clone carrying this T cell receptor (beta chain) has just one count. This sample is part of a study of shared clonotypes between healthy human individuals. Study as a whole: Donors had three CD4 naive, three CD4 memory, two CD8 naive and one CD8 memory plate apiece.

Looked up from germline, CDR1 is MNHEY and CDR2 is SVGAGI. The CDR3 length is 16 residues. V was pared by 4 bases and J by 10 bases, with 25 bases between. Here immunoSEQ multiplex PCR was the method, and the copy in TCRdb shows in-frame clones only, minus some. The profile covers over 400,000 clones, with approximately 94% appearing a single time and about 0.06% taken by the ten largest. In the CD4+ fraction, cells were divided into CD45RA+ naive and CD45RA-negative memory subsets. The sequencing input was naive CD4+ T cells sorted from blood. Specified subset: CD45RA+ positively selected. This chain connects TRBV6-5 to TRBJ1-1; a possible D gene is TRBD1 (6 bases). The TCR originated in a woman between 25 and 40 years old in good health. This CDR3 is CASSWATGKAPRTAFF. CDR3 DNA: TGTGCCAGCAGTTGGGCCACAGGGAAGGCCCCCCGGACAGCTTTCTTT.